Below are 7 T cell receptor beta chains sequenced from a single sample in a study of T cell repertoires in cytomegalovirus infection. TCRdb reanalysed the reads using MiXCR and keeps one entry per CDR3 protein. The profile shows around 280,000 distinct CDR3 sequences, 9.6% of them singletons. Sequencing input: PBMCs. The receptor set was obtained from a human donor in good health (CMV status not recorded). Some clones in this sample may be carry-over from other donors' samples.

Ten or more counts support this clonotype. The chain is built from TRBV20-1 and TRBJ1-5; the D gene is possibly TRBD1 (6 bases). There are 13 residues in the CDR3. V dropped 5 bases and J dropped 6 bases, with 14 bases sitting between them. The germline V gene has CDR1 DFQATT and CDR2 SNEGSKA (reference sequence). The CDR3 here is CSAGGTNGQPQHF. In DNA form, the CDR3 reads TGCAGTGCTGGGGGGACAAACGGTCAGCCCCAGCATTTT.

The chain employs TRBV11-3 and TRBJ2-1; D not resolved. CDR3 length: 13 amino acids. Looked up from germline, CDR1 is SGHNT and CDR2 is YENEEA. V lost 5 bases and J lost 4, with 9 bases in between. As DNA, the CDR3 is TGTGCCAGCAGCCGTACAGAGTACAATGAGCAGTTCTTC. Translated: CASSRTEYNEQFF.

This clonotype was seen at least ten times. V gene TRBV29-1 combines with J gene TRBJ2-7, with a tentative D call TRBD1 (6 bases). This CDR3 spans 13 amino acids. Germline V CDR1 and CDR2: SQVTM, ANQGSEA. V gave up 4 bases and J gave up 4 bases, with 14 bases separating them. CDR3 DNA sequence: TGCAGCGTTGTAGGGGGTGTTTGGTACGAGCAGTACTTC. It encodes CSVVGGVWYEQYF.

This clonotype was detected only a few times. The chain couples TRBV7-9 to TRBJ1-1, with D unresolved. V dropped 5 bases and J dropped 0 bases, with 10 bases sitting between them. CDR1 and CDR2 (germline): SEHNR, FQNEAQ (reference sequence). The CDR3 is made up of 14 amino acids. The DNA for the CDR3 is TGTGCCAGCAGCCCCCCGACCCTGAACACTGAAGCTTTCTTT. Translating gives CASSPPTLNTEAFF.

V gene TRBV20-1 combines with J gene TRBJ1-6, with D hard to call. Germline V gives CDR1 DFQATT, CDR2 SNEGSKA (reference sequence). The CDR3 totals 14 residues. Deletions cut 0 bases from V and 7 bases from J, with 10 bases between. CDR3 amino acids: CSAREGFFNSPLHF. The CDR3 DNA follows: TGCAGTGCTAGAGAGGGTTTCTTCAATTCACCCCTCCACTTT.

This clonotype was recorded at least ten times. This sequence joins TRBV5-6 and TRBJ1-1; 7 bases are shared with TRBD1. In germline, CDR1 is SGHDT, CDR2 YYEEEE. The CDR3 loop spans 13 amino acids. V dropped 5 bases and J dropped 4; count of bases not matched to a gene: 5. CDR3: CASSLTGTTEAFF. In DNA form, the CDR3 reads TGTGCCAGCAGTTTGACAGGGACCACTGAAGCTTTCTTT.

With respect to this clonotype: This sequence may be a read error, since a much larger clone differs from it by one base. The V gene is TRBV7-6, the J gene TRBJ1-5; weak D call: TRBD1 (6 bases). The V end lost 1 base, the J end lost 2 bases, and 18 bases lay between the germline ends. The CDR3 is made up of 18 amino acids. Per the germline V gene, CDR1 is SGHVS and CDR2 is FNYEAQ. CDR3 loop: CASSLVAKNREGNQPQHF. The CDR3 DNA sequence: TGTGCCAGCAGCTTAGTAGCGAAAAACAGGGAGGGCAATCAGCCCCAGCATTTT. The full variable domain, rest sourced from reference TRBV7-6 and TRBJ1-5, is GAGVSQSPRYKVTKRGQDVALRCDPISGHVSLYWYRQALGQGPEFLTYFNYEAQQDKSGLPNDRFSAERPEGSISTLTIQRTEQRDSAMYRCASSLVAKNREGNQPQHFGDGTRLSIL.